This T cell receptor (beta chain) derives from a study of cytomegalovirus exposure and HLA in healthy donors. Findings and caveats of the study: Clonal expansion was found to be greater in HLA-associated TCR beta chains than in equally common others in a later analysis.

The PCR had 60 Vbeta and 13 Jbeta primers. Per the authors' pipeline: About 11 million of about 80 million unique TCR beta chains were shared, per a later count. Assay: immunoSEQ multiplex PCR; the TCRdb copy retains only in-frame clones and omits some. That table furnishes V, J and clone size, whereas the DNA furnished D and trimming. Of approximately 59,000 clones detected, roughly two thirds appear once; the ten largest clones hold 2.8%. This clone was recorded a few times. Antigen: not known. This CDR3 region has 14 residues. In germline, CDR1 is SGHRS, CDR2 YFSETQ. The ends were cut back, 4 bases at V and 3 bases at J, with 13 bases in the middle.

The source of this sequence is a young man in good health and CMV-seronegative. The sequenced sample consisted of PBMCs. The genes are TRBV5-1 and TRBJ2-5, with D possibly TRBD1 on 6 matching bases. This chain's CDR3 is CASSVGTLKETQYF. The CDR3 nucleotides read TGCGCCAGCAGCGTAGGGACATTAAAAGAGACCCAGTACTTC.